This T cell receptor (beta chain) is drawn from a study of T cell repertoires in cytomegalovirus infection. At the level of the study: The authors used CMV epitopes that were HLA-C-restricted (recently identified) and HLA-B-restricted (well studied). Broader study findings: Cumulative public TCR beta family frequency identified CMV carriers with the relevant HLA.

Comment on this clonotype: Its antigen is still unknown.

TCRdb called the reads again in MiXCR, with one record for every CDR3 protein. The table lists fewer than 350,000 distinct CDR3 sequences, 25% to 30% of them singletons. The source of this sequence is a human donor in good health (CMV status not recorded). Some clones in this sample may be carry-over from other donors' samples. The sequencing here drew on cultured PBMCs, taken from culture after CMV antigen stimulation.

The CDR3 reads CASSPRVRGNQFF. The CDR3 bases are TGTGCCAGCAGCCCCAGGGTCAGGGGGAATCAGTTCTTC. The rearrangement joins TRBV14 to TRBJ2-1; 7 nucleotides agree with TRBD1. The CDR3 extends over 13 amino acids. Looked up from germline, CDR1 is SGHDN and CDR2 is FVKESK. The V segment lost 4 bases and the J segment 13 bases; nucleotides outside the gene matches: 10.